This T cell receptor beta chain was profiled in a study of T cells in Graves' hyperthyroidism and ophthalmopathy. Study-level background: Prior to any treatment, at the point of initial diagnosis, peripheral blood was collected.

The source material, RNA transcripts, was used to amplify TCR beta CDR3 regions. The HTBI primer set served for first-round RT-PCR of the TCR CDR3. Using its own MiXCR run on the multiplex PCR reads, TCRdb lists one record per CDR3 protein. There are roughly 560,000 distinct CDR3 sequences in the sample; over 12% occur only once, and around 4.1% lies in the top ten. The sample holds many counts of this clonotype. Its antigen is unknown. V trimming: 5 bases; J trimming: 6 bases; junction bases outside the gene matches: 5. Germline lookup yields CDR1 SGHTA and CDR2 FQGTGA. There are 15 residues in the CDR3. Study-wide results and caveats: Expanded thyroid clonotypes (above 0.001) were mostly also found in blood.

This TCR came from a woman aged 40 to 49 with Graves' ophthalmopathy. The sequenced sample consisted of blood. The rearrangement joins TRBV7-3 to TRBJ2-4, with TRBD2 matching over 12 bases. CDR3 coding DNA: TGTGCCAGCAGCCTGACTAGCGGGAGAGGAAACATTCAGTACTTC. As protein: CASSLTSGRGNIQYF.